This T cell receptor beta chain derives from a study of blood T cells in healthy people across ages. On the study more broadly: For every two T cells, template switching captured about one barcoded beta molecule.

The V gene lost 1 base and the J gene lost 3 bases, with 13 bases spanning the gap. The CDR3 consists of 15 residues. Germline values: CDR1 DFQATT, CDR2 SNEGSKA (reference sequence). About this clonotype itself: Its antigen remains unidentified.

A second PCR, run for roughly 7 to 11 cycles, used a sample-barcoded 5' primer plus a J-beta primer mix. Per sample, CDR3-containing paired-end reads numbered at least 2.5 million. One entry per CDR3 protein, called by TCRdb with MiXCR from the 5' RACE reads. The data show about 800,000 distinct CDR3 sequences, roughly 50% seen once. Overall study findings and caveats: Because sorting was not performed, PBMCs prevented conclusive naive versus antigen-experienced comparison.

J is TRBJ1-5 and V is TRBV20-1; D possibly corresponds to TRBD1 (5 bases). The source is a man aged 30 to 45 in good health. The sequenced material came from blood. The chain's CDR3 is CSARGVWGVNQPQHF. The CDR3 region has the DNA TGCAGTGCTAGAGGTGTTTGGGGGGTCAATCAGCCCCAGCATTTT.